The 20 T cell receptor beta chains in this list originate from one sample, sequenced in a study of shared clonotypes between healthy human individuals. The repertoire was sequenced with immunoSEQ multiplex PCR; TCRdb's copy has only in-frame clones and lacks some. Of around 350,000 clones listed, more than 60% are singletons. Sequenced material: memory CD4+ T cells sorted from blood. Stated subset: CD45RA-negative fraction. The origin of the receptors is a young man in good health.

The V gene is TRBV7-2, the J gene TRBJ1-5; D not certain. Germline V gene data show CDR1 as SGHTA and CDR2 as FQGNSA. V lost 5 bases and J 4 bases, leaving 6 bases between the germline ends. The CDR3 is made up of 12 amino acids. The CDR3 DNA reads TGTGCCAGCAGCCTTTTTAATCAGCCCCAGCATTTT. Residues: CASSLFNQPQHF.

This clone occurred a few times. The genes are TRBV5-1 and TRBJ2-3; no reliable D call. The V and J ends lost 2 bases and 2 bases respectively, with 9 bases between them. This CDR3 comprises 14 residues. The V gene's germline CDR1 is SGHRS and CDR2 YFSETQ. CDR3 sequence (DNA): TGCGCCAGCAGCTTAAGGCAGGCCACAGATACGCAGTATTTT. This encodes CASSLRQATDTQYF.

This CDR3 is CAWSSSAVYNEQFF. The CDR3 DNA follows: TGTGCCTGGAGTTCGTCGGCGGTTTACAATGAGCAGTTCTTC. The chain uses TRBV30 and TRBJ2-1; no clear D. Trimming stripped 2 bases from V and 4 bases from J, with 12 bases between. The CDR3 runs to 14 residues. Germline assignment: CDR1 GTSNPN and CDR2 SVGIG (reference sequence).

The CDR3 loop is CASSRKNEAQFF. CDR3 coding DNA: TGCGCCAGCAGCCGAAAAAACGAGGCGCAGTTCTTC. The chain couples TRBV5-1 to TRBJ2-1; D ambiguous. The CDR3 consists of 12 residues. Deletions cut 4 bases from V and 12 bases from J, with 14 bases between. Germline CDR1 is SGHRS and CDR2 is YFSETQ.

The V and J genes are TRBV19 and TRBJ2-6; D gene unclear. CDR3 length: 13 residues. V was clipped by 6 bases and J by 2 bases, with 5 bases between them. Germline values: CDR1 LNHDA, CDR2 SQIVND (reference sequence). This chain's CDR3 is CASRLAGANVLTF. The DNA for the CDR3 is TGTGCCAGTAGGTTAGCTGGGGCCAACGTCCTGACTTTC.

This chain links TRBV7-2 with TRBJ2-2, with TRBD2 identical over 10 bases. V lost 1 base to trimming and J lost 6 bases; unmatched junction nucleotides: 5. The CDR3 covers 16 residues. CDR1 SGHTA and CDR2 FQGNSA come from the germline V gene. The CDR3 here is CASSLVILAGAGELFF. The CDR3 nucleotides are TGTGCCAGCAGCTTAGTAATTCTAGCGGGAGCCGGGGAGCTGTTTTTT.

The rearrangement links TRBV4-2 to TRBJ2-1, with 16 bases matching TRBD2. Per germline, CDR1 LGHNA and CDR2 YNFKEQ. The CDR3 has 19 residues. V lost 1 base, J lost 5 bases, and 8 bases stayed unmatched. CDR3 in DNA: TGTGCCAGCAGCCAAGCCGGGACTAGCGGGAGGGCCGGGGACAATGAGCAGTTCTTC. Translated, it gives CASSQAGTSGRAGDNEQFF.

This clone was recorded only once. The genes are TRBV5-1 and TRBJ1-3, with a weak D call TRBD1 (5 bases). CDR1 SGHRS and CDR2 YFSETQ come from the germline V gene. Trimming removed 4 bases from V and 4 bases from J, with 9 bases in between. CDR3 length equals 13 residues. This chain's CDR3 is CASSMTEGNTIYF. Written as DNA, the CDR3 is TGCGCCAGCAGCATGACAGAAGGAAACACCATATATTTT.

This chain connects TRBV5-1 to TRBJ2-1; D is unresolved. CDR3 size: 13 residues. Germline assignment: CDR1 SGHRS and CDR2 YFSETQ. V was pared by 0 bases and J by 3 bases, with 4 bases between. The DNA for the CDR3 is TGCGCCAGCAGCTTGGCAGACTACAATGAGCAGTTCTTC. Its protein product is CASSLADYNEQFF.

The V gene is TRBV19, the J gene TRBJ2-2; a weak D match, TRBD2 (6 bases). CDR1 and CDR2 from the germline V gene are LNHDA and SQIVND (reference sequence). There are 15 residues in the CDR3. V lost 4 bases, J lost 5 bases, and 14 bases lay in between. CDR3 in amino acids: CASSSPGLITGELFF. CDR3 sequence (DNA): TGTGCCAGTAGTAGTCCGGGACTTATTACCGGGGAGCTGTTTTTT.

The chain joins TRBV4-3 to TRBJ2-1, with TRBD2 matching 13 bases. The CDR3 has 16 residues. CDR1 is LGHNA, CDR2 YSLEER, per germline. V trimming: 3 bases; J trimming: 4 bases; junction bases outside the gene matches: 3. CDR3 bases: TGCGCCAGCAGCCAGGGACTAGCGGGACGATACAATGAGCAGTTCTTC. Encoded protein: CASSQGLAGRYNEQFF.

This clone was seen at least ten times. The chain joins TRBV2 to TRBJ2-7; TRBD2 matches at 8 bases. Germline V gene data show CDR1 as SNHLY and CDR2 as FYNNEI. V lost 6 bases, J lost 12 bases, and 13 bases stayed unmatched. This CDR3 comprises 13 residues. The CDR3 nucleotides read TGTGCCAGCAGACTTGAATCGGGAGGGCCGGGGTACTTC. Residues: CASRLESGGPGYF.

The chain couples TRBV7-2 to TRBJ2-1; TRBD2 matches 7 bases. The V gene's germline CDR1 is SGHTA and CDR2 FQGNSA. V shed 5 bases and J 5 bases; nucleotides not matched to a gene: 12. The CDR3 runs 16 residues. The CDR3 is CASSNRTPRENNEQFF. The CDR3 DNA reads as TGTGCCAGCAGCAACCGCACTCCGCGGGAGAACAATGAGCAGTTCTTC.

The chain employs TRBV6-6 and TRBJ2-7; D might be TRBD1 (7 bases). The CDR3 is 13 amino acids. V dropped 6 bases and J dropped 3 bases, with 12 bases sitting between them. Germline V CDR1 and CDR2: MNHNY, SVGAGI (reference sequence). CDR3 in amino acids: CASRRDRDYEQYF. The DNA of the CDR3 is TGTGCCAGCAGGCGGGACAGAGACTACGAGCAGTACTTC.

The chain couples TRBV5-6 to TRBJ2-3, with 8 bases that match TRBD2. V shed 1 base and J 3 bases; nucleotides not matched to a gene: 4. The CDR3 is 15 amino acids. CDR1 SGHDT and CDR2 YYEEEE come from the germline V gene. The CDR3 here is CASSLRTSRTDTQYF. The CDR3 DNA reads as TGTGCCAGCAGCTTGAGGACTAGCCGTACAGATACGCAGTATTTT.

There are a few counts of this clone. This chain joins TRBV28 and TRBJ1-5; no firm D call. Looked up from germline, CDR1 is MDHEN and CDR2 is SYDVKM. The length of the CDR3 is 15 residues. V was cut by 6 bases and J by 2 bases, with 14 bases left in between. The chain's CDR3 is CASSLGGIGNQPQHF. The CDR3 DNA reads as TGTGCCAGCAGCCTCGGAGGTATCGGCAATCAGCCCCAGCATTTT.

The V call is TRBV19, the J call TRBJ2-2, with D perhaps TRBD2 (6 bases). CDR1 and CDR2 (germline): LNHDA, SQIVND (reference sequence). V was trimmed by 4 bases and J by 5 bases, leaving 14 bases between them. The CDR3 has 15 residues. CDR3 sequence (DNA): TGTGCCAGTAGTAACGTGGAGGGCCGGACCGGGGAGCTGTTTTTT. Its translation: CASSNVEGRTGELFF.

This chain links TRBV19 with TRBJ1-5, with no clear D. This CDR3 spans 14 amino acids. The germline V gene encodes CDR1 LNHDA and CDR2 SQIVND (reference sequence). Trimming stripped 3 bases from V and 1 base from J, with 7 bases between. In nucleotides, the CDR3 is TGTGCCAGTAGTATTGTCCAGAGCAATCAGCCCCAGCATTTT. The encoded protein is CASSIVQSNQPQHF.

The rearrangement joins TRBV6-5 to TRBJ2-1; D may be TRBD2 (6 bases). The germline gives CDR1 MNHEY, CDR2 SVGAGI. CDR3 length equals 14 residues. V shed 2 bases and J shed 8 bases, with 13 bases lying between them. The DNA of the CDR3 is TGTGCCAGCAGTTACAGGGGACTCAATTATGAGCAGTTCTTC. This translates into CASSYRGLNYEQFF.

The rearrangement links TRBV18 to TRBJ2-3; 12 bases are shared with TRBD2. The J segment lost 4 bases and the V segment lost 5 bases, leaving 10 bases of the junction unmatched. The CDR3 length is 17 residues. In germline, CDR1 is KGHSH, CDR2 LQKENI. CDR3 protein: CASSTSRLAGVADTQYF. The CDR3 DNA sequence: TGTGCCAGCTCAACCTCGAGACTAGCGGGAGTGGCAGATACGCAGTATTTT.